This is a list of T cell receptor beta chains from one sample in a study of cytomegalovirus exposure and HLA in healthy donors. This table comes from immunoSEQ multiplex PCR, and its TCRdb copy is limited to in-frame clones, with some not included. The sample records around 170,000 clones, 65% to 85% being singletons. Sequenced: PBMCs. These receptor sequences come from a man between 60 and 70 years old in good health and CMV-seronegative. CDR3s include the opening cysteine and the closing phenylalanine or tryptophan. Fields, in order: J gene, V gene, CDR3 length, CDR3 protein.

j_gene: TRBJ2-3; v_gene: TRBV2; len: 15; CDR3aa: CASSPLSGVTDTQYF
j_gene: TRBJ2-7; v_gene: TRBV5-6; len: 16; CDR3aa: CASSSLRDRETYEQYF
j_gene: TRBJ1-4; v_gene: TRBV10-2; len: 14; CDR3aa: CASSETGREEKLFF
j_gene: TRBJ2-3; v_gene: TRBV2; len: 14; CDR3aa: CASNRQSSTDTQYF
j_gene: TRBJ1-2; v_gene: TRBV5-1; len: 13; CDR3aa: CASTQEANYGYPF
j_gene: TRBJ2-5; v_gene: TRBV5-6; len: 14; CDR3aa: CATSTSGSRETQYF
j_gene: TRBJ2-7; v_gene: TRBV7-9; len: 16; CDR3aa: CASSLGMGTGGYEQYF
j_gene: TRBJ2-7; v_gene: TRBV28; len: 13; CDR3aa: CASTPATGYEQYF
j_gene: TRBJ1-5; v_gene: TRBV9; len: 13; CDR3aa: CASSVTGDQPQHF
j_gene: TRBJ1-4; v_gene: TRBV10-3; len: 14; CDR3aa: CAIRGDRYNEKLFF
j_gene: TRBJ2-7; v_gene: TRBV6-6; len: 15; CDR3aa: CASSPVRTGGGEQYF
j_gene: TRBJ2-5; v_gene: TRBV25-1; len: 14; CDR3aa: CASSELRGSETQYF
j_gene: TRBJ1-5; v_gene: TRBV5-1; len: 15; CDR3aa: CASSTTGEGDQPQNF
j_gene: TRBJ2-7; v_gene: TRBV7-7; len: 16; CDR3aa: CASSLGLAGEGYEQYF
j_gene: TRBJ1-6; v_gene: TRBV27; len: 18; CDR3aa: CASSTPTGTNSYNSPLHF
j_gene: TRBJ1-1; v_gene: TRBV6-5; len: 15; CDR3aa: CASTGQGAASTEAFF
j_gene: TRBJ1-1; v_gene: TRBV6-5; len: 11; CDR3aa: CASYRDTEAFF
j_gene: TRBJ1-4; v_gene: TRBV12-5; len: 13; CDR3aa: CASGLGASEKLFF
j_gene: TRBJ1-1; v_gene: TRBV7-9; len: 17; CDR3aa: CASSLGWLGAGNTEAFF
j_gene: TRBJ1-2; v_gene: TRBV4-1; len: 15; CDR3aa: CASSPNRDSLYGYTF
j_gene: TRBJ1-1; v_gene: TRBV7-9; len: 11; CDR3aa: CAIDSGGEAFF
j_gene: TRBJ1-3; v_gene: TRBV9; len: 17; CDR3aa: CASSVGTGDLSGNTIYF
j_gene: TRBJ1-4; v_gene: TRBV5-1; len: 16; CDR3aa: CASSLEGGTGAEKLFF
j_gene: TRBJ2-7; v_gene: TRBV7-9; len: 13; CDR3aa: CASSLVSFYEQYF
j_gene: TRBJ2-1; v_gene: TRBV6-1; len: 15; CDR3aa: CASSRVAGVGNEQFF
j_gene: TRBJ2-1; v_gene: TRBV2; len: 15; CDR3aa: CASSDLRGGYNEQFF
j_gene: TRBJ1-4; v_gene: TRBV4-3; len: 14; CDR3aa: CASSQTGGDEKLFF
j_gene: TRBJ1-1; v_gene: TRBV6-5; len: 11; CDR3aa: CASSYGGKAFF
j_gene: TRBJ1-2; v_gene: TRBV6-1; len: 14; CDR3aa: CASSGDRGILGYTF
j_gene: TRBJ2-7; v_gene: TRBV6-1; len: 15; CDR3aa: CASRFGQGASGEQYF